This TCR beta chain was obtained from a study of technical replicates of blood from a handful of donors. Sequenced by immunoSEQ multiplex PCR; TCRdb stores in-frame clones only, minus some. The sample has 40,000 to 65,000 clones, around 83% seen once; the top ten hold roughly 5.3%. The CDR3 spans 15 residues. V was clipped by 0 bases and J by 3 bases, with 10 bases between them. Germline loops: CDR1 SGHRS, CDR2 YFSETQ. J is TRBJ2-1 and V is TRBV5-1, with D hard to call. This TCR came from a human donor in good health. Some clones in this sample may be carry-over from other donors' samples. The sequencing sample was made of PBMCs. The CDR3 DNA reads TGCGCCAGCAGCTTGGATCAGGCCCTCTACAATGAGCAGTTCTTC. Translating it yields CASSLDQALYNEQFF.